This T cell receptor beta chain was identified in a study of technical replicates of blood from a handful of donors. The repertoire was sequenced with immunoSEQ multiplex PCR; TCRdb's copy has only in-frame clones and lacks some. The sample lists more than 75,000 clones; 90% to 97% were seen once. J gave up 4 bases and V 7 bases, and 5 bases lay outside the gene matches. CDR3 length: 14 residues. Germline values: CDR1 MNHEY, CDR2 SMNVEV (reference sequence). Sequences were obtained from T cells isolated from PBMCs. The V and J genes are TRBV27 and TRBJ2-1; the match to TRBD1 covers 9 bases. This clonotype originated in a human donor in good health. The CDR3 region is CASMRQGVYNEQFF. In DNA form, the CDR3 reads TGTGCCAGCATGAGACAGGGGGTATACAATGAGCAGTTCTTC.